This passage covers 16 T cell receptor beta chains from one sample sequenced in a study of blood T cell repertoires in COVID-19. Libraries were prepared by immunoSEQ multiplex PCR; TCRdb keeps only in-frame clonotypes and omits some of them. The sample has some 240,000 clones, 84% seen once; the top ten hold approximately 3.6%. Sequencing used PBMCs or T cells enriched from blood (not recorded which). Source of these receptors: a man aged 45 to 65 who had recovered from COVID-19.

The chain links TRBV2 to TRBJ2-7, with a possible D match to TRBD1 (5 bases). The CDR3 consists of 14 residues. Trimming pared 2 bases from V and 1 base from J, leaving 9 bases between. Per the germline V gene, CDR1 is SNHLY and CDR2 is FYNNEI. Here the CDR3 reads CASSETGPSYEQYF. Written as DNA, the CDR3 is TGTGCCAGCAGTGAAACAGGACCATCCTACGAGCAGTACTTC.

The V and J genes are TRBV5-4 and TRBJ1-1; D may be TRBD1 (6 bases). V dropped 4 bases and J dropped 5 bases, with 18 bases sitting between them. CDR1 is SGHNT, CDR2 YYREEE, per germline (reference sequence). This CDR3 has 15 amino acids. The CDR3: CASSVGQTWATEAFF. The CDR3 nucleotides read TGTGCCAGCAGCGTTGGACAGACCTGGGCAACTGAAGCTTTCTTT.

The count of this clone is one. This chain uses TRBV7-3 with TRBJ2-5; TRBD1 is a possible D gene (5 bases). Per the germline V gene, CDR1 is SGHTA and CDR2 is FQGTGA. The CDR3 is made up of 16 amino acids. The V end was cut by 5 bases, the J end by 6 bases, with 22 bases between. This CDR3 reads CASSPGSVRFRQTQYF. CDR3 nucleotides: TGTGCCAGCAGCCCAGGGTCGGTACGATTTCGGCAGACCCAGTACTTC.

The CDR3 here is CASSLAATGGSNEKLFF. The CDR3 coding sequence is TGCGCCAGCAGCTTGGCCGCGACAGGGGGCTCTAATGAAAAACTGTTTTTT. The rearrangement joins TRBV5-1 to TRBJ1-4, with 10 bases fitting TRBD1. The ends lost 0 bases at V and 3 bases at J; junction bases unmatched: 5. The V gene's germline CDR1 is SGHRS and CDR2 YFSETQ. The CDR3 has 17 amino acids.

The genes are TRBV27 and TRBJ1-6; TRBD1 aligns across 9 bases. Per germline, CDR1 MNHEY and CDR2 SMNVEV (reference sequence). The junction had 7 bases not matched to a gene; V was cut back by 10 bases and J by 9 bases. The CDR3 has 13 amino acids. CDR3 sequence reads: CAMVGQGISPLHF. DNA of the CDR3: TGTGCCATGGTGGGACAGGGCATTTCACCCCTCCACTTT.

In DNA, the CDR3 is TGTGCCAGCAGCCAAGATGCCCGACAGGCTTCACCCCTCCACTTT. It specifies CASSQDARQASPLHF. J is TRBJ1-6 and V is TRBV14, with D perhaps matching TRBD1 (6 bases). The V gene's germline CDR1 is SGHDN and CDR2 FVKESK. CDR3 length: 15 amino acids. V shed 0 bases and J shed 9 bases, with 12 bases lying between them.

The rearrangement links TRBV15 to TRBJ2-5; 7 bases line up with TRBD1. From germline, CDR1 is LNHNV and CDR2 YYDKDF (reference sequence). V lost 5 bases and J lost 4; bases outside the gene matches: 7. CDR3 size: 14 residues. CDR3 region: CATSYRGGPETQYF. The CDR3, as DNA: TGTGCCACCAGCTACAGGGGCGGGCCAGAGACCCAGTACTTC.

The rearrangement joins TRBV3-1 (or the pseudogene TRBV3-2) to TRBJ2-7; D is possibly TRBD2 (5 bases). Trimming left V 0 bases short and J 5 bases short, with 20 bases between. The CDR3 length is 17 residues. The V gene's germline CDR1 is LGHDT and CDR2 YNNKEL (reference sequence). The CDR3 DNA is TGTGCCAGCAGCCAAGAGGGTAGGACCACTGTCGGGAACGAGCAGTACTTC. It yields the protein CASSQEGRTTVGNEQYF.

The V and J genes are TRBV7-3 and TRBJ2-3, with D perhaps TRBD2 (5 bases). Germline loops: CDR1 SGHTA, CDR2 FQGTGA. The CDR3 totals 13 residues. The V and J ends lost 4 bases and 7 bases respectively, with 12 bases between them. This CDR3 is CASSSGIGNTQYF. The CDR3 DNA follows: TGTGCCAGCAGCTCCGGGATCGGTAATACGCAGTATTTT.

The V call is TRBV7-8, the J call TRBJ2-3; TRBD1 matches 10 bases. From germline, CDR1 is SGHVS and CDR2 FQNEAQ. The CDR3 contains 17 residues. V lost 0 bases and J lost 2; bases outside the gene matches: 5. The CDR3 nucleotides are TGTGCCAGCAGCTTAGCGGGGACAGGGGCGTTCACAGATACGCAGTATTTT. This translates into CASSLAGTGAFTDTQYF.

V and J are TRBV5-5 and TRBJ2-2, with D possibly matching TRBD1 (5 bases). Trimming shortened V by 5 bases and J by 4 bases, and 24 bases separated the two germline ends. The CDR3 is 18 residues long. In germline, CDR1 is SGHKS, CDR2 YYEKEE (reference sequence). The CDR3: CASRPKQRTPQSTGELFF. The CDR3 nucleotides read TGTGCCAGCAGACCCAAACAAAGGACACCACAGTCCACCGGGGAGCTGTTTTTT.

The rearrangement links TRBV7-9 to TRBJ1-5; D is undetermined. This CDR3 has 14 amino acids. The germline V gene has CDR1 SEHNR and CDR2 FQNEAQ (reference sequence). Trimming pared 7 bases from V and 5 bases from J, leaving 15 bases between. The CDR3 DNA follows: TGTGCCAGCACCCCGGGAGGGAAGGATCAGCCCCAGCATTTT. Protein product: CASTPGGKDQPQHF.

The chain combines TRBV7-9 with TRBJ1-1, with D possibly being TRBD1 (5 bases). There are 15 residues in the CDR3. Trimming stripped 4 bases from V and 5 bases from J, with 17 bases between. Germline loops: CDR1 SEHNR, CDR2 FQNEAQ (reference sequence). CDR3 sequence: CASSSWEGALTEAFF. Here the CDR3 DNA reads TGTGCCAGCAGCTCTTGGGAAGGGGCGTTAACTGAAGCTTTCTTT.

This chain uses TRBV6-1 with TRBJ1-5; D perhaps matches TRBD1 (6 bases). The CDR3 has 15 amino acids. Germline assignment: CDR1 MNHNS and CDR2 SASEGT. The V and J ends lost 3 bases and 0 bases respectively, with 9 bases between them. The CDR3 protein is CASSDRGYSNQPQHF. The CDR3 DNA follows: TGTGCCAGCAGTGACAGGGGCTATAGCAATCAGCCCCAGCATTTT.

The rearrangement joins TRBV6-2 or TRBV6-3 to TRBJ2-7; 9 bases are shared with TRBD1. Germline V gene lookup returns CDR1 MNHEY and CDR2 SVGEGT. The trim removed 6 bases at V and 6 bases at J, leaving 12 bases unmatched. The CDR3 is 15 amino acids. The CDR3 DNA sequence: TGTGCCAGCAGCCTCGAAGGGACAGGGAGGTCCGAGCAGTACTTC. Translated: CASSLEGTGRSEQYF.

The V gene is TRBV30, the J gene TRBJ1-1, with no clear D. V lost 1 base and J 1 base, leaving 7 bases between the germline ends. Germline CDR1 and CDR2: GTSNPN and SVGIG (reference sequence). The CDR3 is made up of 13 amino acids. The CDR3 is CAWSGIRNTEAFF. The CDR3 DNA sequence: TGTGCCTGGAGTGGAATTAGGAACACTGAAGCTTTCTTT.